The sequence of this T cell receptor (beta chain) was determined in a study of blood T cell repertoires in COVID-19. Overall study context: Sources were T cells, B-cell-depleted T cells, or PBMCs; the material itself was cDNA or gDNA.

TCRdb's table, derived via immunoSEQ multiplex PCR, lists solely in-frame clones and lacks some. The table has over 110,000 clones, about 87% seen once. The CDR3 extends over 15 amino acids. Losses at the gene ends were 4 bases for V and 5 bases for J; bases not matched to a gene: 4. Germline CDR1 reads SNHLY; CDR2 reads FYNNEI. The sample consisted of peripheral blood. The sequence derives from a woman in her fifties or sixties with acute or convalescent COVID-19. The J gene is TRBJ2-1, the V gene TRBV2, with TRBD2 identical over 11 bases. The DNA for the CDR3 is TGTGCCAGCAGTGGTAGCGGGAGGGCCGACAATGAGCAGTTCTTC. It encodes CASSGSGRADNEQFF.